Below are 6 T cell receptor beta chains sequenced from a single sample in a study of OX40 agonist ivuxolimab in advanced cancers. Clones were sequenced by immunoSEQ multiplex PCR, and TCRdb holds only the in-frame ones, with some missing. The data show tens of thousands of clones, 91% seen once. The sequences come from CD4+ or CD8+ T cells sorted from blood, collected in a trial of the OX40 agonist ivuxolimab. The receptors derive from an adult with an advanced solid tumor such as melanoma, head and neck, liver or kidney cancer.

V usage is TRBV2 and J usage is TRBJ1-2; 7 nucleotides agree with TRBD1. Germline lookup yields CDR1 SNHLY and CDR2 FYNNEI. This CDR3 is 17 amino acids long. V lost 5 bases to trimming and J lost 4 bases; unmatched junction nucleotides: 16. CDR3 DNA: TGTGCCAGCAGTCGGGAGGGGGCCCCGCCGTCGGGCTATGGCTACACCTTC. This sequence encodes CASSREGAPPSGYGYTF.

J is TRBJ2-1 and V is TRBV2; 7 bases are shared with TRBD1. The trim removed 3 bases at V and 2 bases at J, leaving 4 bases unmatched. The CDR3 loop spans 15 amino acids. CDR1 is SNHLY, CDR2 FYNNEI, per germline. The CDR3 here is CASSDRTGTYNEQFF. The CDR3 DNA reads as TGTGCCAGCAGTGACAGGACAGGCACCTACAATGAGCAGTTCTTC.

The J gene is TRBJ1-2, the V gene TRBV5-6; the D is unclear. V was shortened by 0 bases and J by 5 bases, with 5 bases between the two germline ends. In germline, CDR1 is SGHDT, CDR2 YYEEEE. This CDR3 region has 12 residues. CDR3 loop: CASSLEGYGYTF. Written as DNA, the CDR3 is TGTGCCAGCAGCTTGGAAGGGTATGGCTACACCTTC.

The genes are TRBV5-6 and TRBJ1-2; tentatively, D is TRBD1 (6 bases). Looked up from germline, CDR1 is SGHDT and CDR2 is YYEEEE. V was pared by 1 base and J by 6 bases, with 10 bases between. This CDR3 is built from 13 residues. CDR3 bases: TGTGCCAGCAGCTTGTGGGGGACAAATGGCTACACCTTC. This sequence encodes CASSLWGTNGYTF.

This chain connects TRBV19 to TRBJ2-4; the match to TRBD2 covers 14 bases. This CDR3 spans 17 amino acids. Germline V gene data show CDR1 as LNHDA and CDR2 as SQIVND (reference sequence). J gave up 3 bases and V 6 bases, and 7 bases lay outside the gene matches. CDR3 in amino acids: CASRGLAGEGVKNIQYF. The DNA for the CDR3 is TGTGCCAGTAGGGGACTAGCGGGAGAAGGGGTCAAAAACATTCAGTACTTC.

The CDR3 is CASSSWPDRTNTEAFF. CDR3 DNA sequence: TGTGCCAGCAGCTCGTGGCCAGACAGGACGAACACTGAAGCTTTCTTT. The chain combines TRBV7-8 with TRBJ1-1, with D possibly matching TRBD1 (6 bases). From germline, CDR1 is SGHVS and CDR2 FQNEAQ. CDR3 length equals 16 residues. The V gene lost 4 bases and the J gene lost 1 base, with 16 bases spanning the gap.